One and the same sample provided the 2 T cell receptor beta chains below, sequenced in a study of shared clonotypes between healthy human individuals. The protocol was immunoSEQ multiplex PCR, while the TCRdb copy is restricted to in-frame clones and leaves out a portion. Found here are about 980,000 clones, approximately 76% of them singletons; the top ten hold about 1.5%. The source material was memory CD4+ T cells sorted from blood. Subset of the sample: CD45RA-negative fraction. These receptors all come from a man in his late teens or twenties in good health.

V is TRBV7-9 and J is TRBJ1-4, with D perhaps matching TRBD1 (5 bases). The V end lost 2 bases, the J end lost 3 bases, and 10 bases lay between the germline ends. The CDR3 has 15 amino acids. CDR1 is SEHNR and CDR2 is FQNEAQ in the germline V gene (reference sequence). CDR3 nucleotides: TGTGCCAGCAGCTTAAAGCCGGGACCTAATGAAAAACTGTTTTTT. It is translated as CASSLKPGPNEKLFF.

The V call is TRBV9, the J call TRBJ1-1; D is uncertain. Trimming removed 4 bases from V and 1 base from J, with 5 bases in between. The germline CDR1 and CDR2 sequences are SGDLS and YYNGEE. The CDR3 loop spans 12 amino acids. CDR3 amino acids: CASSRSNTEAFF. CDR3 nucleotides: TGTGCCAGCAGCAGGTCGAACACTGAAGCTTTCTTT.